These T cell receptor beta chains were read from a single sample in a study of regulatory T cells in long-lasting Graves disease. TCRdb processed the multiplex PCR reads anew with MiXCR; each CDR3 protein has one entry. The sample shows 320,000 or so distinct CDR3 sequences, under 20% of them seen only once. The sample in question was peripheral blood mononuclear cells (PBMCs), obtained at new diagnosis, from a patient treated with antithyroid drugs. The receptors here all came from a female donor with Graves disease. Each CDR3 is given with its conserved first and last residue. Each record gives: D gene, V gene, J gene, clone size, CDR3 protein, CDR3 DNA. A D gene is named only where the DNA matches it firmly. The listing skips clone size in some rows; elsewhere it reads once, few, many or a size class.

>.|TRBV11-2|TRBJ2-2|many
CASSTNRHLLLPSLNTGELFF
TGTGCCAGCAGCACCAACCGACACCTCCTTCTACCTTCCTTGAACACCGGGGAGCTGTTTTTT
>.|TRBV27|TRBJ1-1|many
CASSWGHPRTSGVAFF
TGTGCCAGCAGTTGGGGACATCCCAGGACGTCCGGAGTGGCTTTCTTT
>.|TRBV5-6|TRBJ1-4|few
CASSLFPPGSIEKLFF
TGTGCCAGCAGCTTGTTTCCGCCAGGGAGTATTGAAAAACTGTTTTTT
>.|TRBV7-8|TRBJ2-5|.
CASSAPGPKETQYF
TGTGCCAGCAGCGCGCCGGGACCCAAAGAGACCCAGTACTTC
>.|TRBV12-3/TRBV12-4|TRBJ2-2|many
CASSLPGIRGGTGELFF
TGTGCCAGCAGTTTGCCAGGTATCAGGGGAGGCACCGGGGAGCTGTTTTTT
>.|TRBV2|TRBJ1-1|many
CASKLGTEAFF
TGTGCCAGCAAGTTGGGAACTGAAGCTTTCTTT
>.|TRBV6-1|TRBJ1-2|many
CASSDRARGGGYTF
TGTGCCAGCAGTGATCGGGCCAGGGGCGGCGGCTACACCTTC
>.|TRBV24-1|TRBJ2-1|many
CATSDFRENNEQFF
TGTGCCACCAGTGATTTTCGGGAGAACAATGAGCAGTTCTTC
>.|TRBV27|TRBJ1-1|many
CASMWGAEAFF
TGTGCCAGCATGTGGGGCGCTGAAGCTTTCTTT
>TRBD2|TRBV20-1|TRBJ2-5|many
CSAASGLAGEETQYF
TGCAGTGCTGCCTCGGGACTAGCGGGAGAAGAGACCCAGTACTTC
>TRBD2|TRBV14|TRBJ2-1|few
CASSQDWYSGSTYTYNEQFF
TGTGCCAGCAGCCAAGATTGGTACAGCGGGAGTACCTACACTTACAATGAGCAGTTCTTC
>.|TRBV3-1|TRBJ2-2|.
CASSQDRPNTGELFF
TGTGCCAGCAGCCAAGATAGACCGAACACCGGGGAGCTGTTTTTT
>TRBD1|TRBV28|TRBJ2-3|many
CASSFGTADTQYF
TGTGCCAGCAGTTTCGGGACAGCGGATACGCAGTATTTT
>.|TRBV11-3|TRBJ2-7|many
CASSLGAQNEQYF
TGTGCCAGCAGCTTAGGGGCCCAAAACGAGCAGTACTTC
>.|TRBV4-1|TRBJ1-4|.
CASSQDKAGRWQLFF
TGCGCCAGCAGCCAAGATAAGGCAGGGAGGTGGCAACTGTTTTTT
>.|TRBV5-1|TRBJ1-4|.
CASSTGPDEGKLFF
TGCGCCAGCAGCACGGGTCCCGATGAAGGAAAACTGTTTTTT
>.|TRBV20-1|TRBJ2-2|few
CSARQGQVNTGELFF
TGCAGTGCTAGACAGGGCCAAGTGAACACCGGGGAGCTGTTTTTT
>TRBD2|TRBV5-1|TRBJ2-2|many
CASSLREGLTGELFF
TGCGCCAGCAGCTTACGGGAGGGCCTCACCGGGGAGCTGTTTTTT
>.|TRBV19|TRBJ2-7|many
CASSAGAGLSYEQYF
TGTGCCAGTAGTGCCGGGGCAGGGCTCTCCTACGAGCAGTACTTC
>.|TRBV2|TRBJ2-7|few
CANNPGTGPYEQYF
TGTGCCAACAACCCCGGGACTGGGCCCTACGAGCAGTACTTC
>.|TRBV29-1|TRBJ2-7|many
CSIPYYYEQYF
TGCAGTATCCCCTATTACTACGAGCAGTACTTC
>.|TRBV18|TRBJ1-4|.
CASSPVGIANEKLFF
TGTGCCAGCTCACCGGTGGGGATTGCTAATGAAAAACTGTTTTTT
>TRBD1|TRBV2|TRBJ1-3|many
CASSERTGSGNTIYF
TGTGCCAGCAGTGAAAGGACAGGCTCTGGAAACACCATATATTTT
>.|TRBV5-6|TRBJ2-2|.
CASSTDPGGELFF
TGTGCCAGCAGCACCGATCCGGGCGGGGAGCTGTTTTTT
>.|TRBV2|TRBJ1-2|many
CASIEGFYGYTF
TGTGCCAGCATCGAGGGATTCTATGGCTACACCTTC
>TRBD1|TRBV5-8|TRBJ1-2|.
CASSFPHRGNYGYTF
TGTGCCAGCAGCTTTCCGCACAGGGGGAACTATGGCTACACCTTC
>.|TRBV27|TRBJ1-1|many
CASSLVRANTEAFF
TGTGCCAGCAGTTTAGTCAGGGCGAACACTGAAGCTTTCTTT
>.|TRBV20-1|TRBJ2-1|.
CSARGPRRDEQFF
TGCAGTGCTAGAGGACCCCGCCGGGATGAGCAGTTCTTC
>.|TRBV9|TRBJ2-1|few
CASSVARDSPNEQFF
TGTGCCAGCAGCGTAGCTCGGGATTCACCCAATGAGCAGTTCTTC
>.|TRBV13|TRBJ1-4|.
CASSHGRVREKLFF
TGTGCCAGCAGCCACGGGAGGGTTCGAGAAAAACTGTTTTTT
>.|TRBV5-1|TRBJ2-5|.
CASSLVASAQETQYF
TGCGCCAGCAGCTTGGTAGCTAGCGCACAAGAGACCCAGTACTTC
>.|TRBV4-1|TRBJ1-4|.
CASSQDSPGAVVATNEKLFF
TGCGCCAGCAGCCAAGATTCCCCGGGGGCCGTAGTTGCAACTAATGAAAAACTGTTTTTT
>TRBD2|TRBV6-2/TRBV6-3|TRBJ2-7|.
CASRKAGGGDEQYF
TGTGCCAGCAGAAAAGCGGGAGGGGGCGACGAGCAGTACTTC
>.|TRBV11-2|TRBJ2-3|many
CASSLVGQTPDTQYF
TGTGCCAGCAGCTTAGTTGGCCAAACCCCAGATACGCAGTATTTT
>.|TRBV12-3/TRBV12-4|TRBJ1-1|many
CASSVGLGVNTEAFF
TGTGCCAGCAGTGTAGGACTGGGGGTGAACACTGAAGCTTTCTTT
>.|TRBV6-1|TRBJ1-2|few
CASSEGGPYYGYTF
TGTGCCAGCAGTGAAGGCGGGCCGTACTATGGCTACACCTTC
>.|TRBV20-1|TRBJ2-1|once
CSAKGAYNEQFF
TGCAGTGCTAAGGGAGCATACAATGAGCAGTTCTTC
>TRBD2|TRBV12-3/TRBV12-4|TRBJ2-3|many
CASSPGLAGPSTDTQYF
TGTGCCAGCAGCCCGGGACTAGCGGGACCTAGCACAGATACGCAGTATTTT
>.|TRBV7-8|TRBJ1-2|.
CASNPQEQGPYGYTF
TGTGCCAGCAACCCCCAGGAACAGGGCCCCTATGGCTACACCTTC
>TRBD2|TRBV7-9|TRBJ2-3|many
CASARGRETDTQYF
TGTGCCAGCGCCCGCGGGCGGGAGACAGATACGCAGTATTTT
>.|TRBV28|TRBJ1-5|many
CASSLAGPPRPQHF
TGTGCCAGCAGTTTAGCCGGGCCTCCCAGGCCCCAGCATTTT
>TRBD2|TRBV4-1|TRBJ2-7|.
CASSQNQLASYEQYF
TGCGCCAGCAGCCAAAATCAACTAGCGAGCTACGAGCAGTACTTC
>.|TRBV30|TRBJ1-4|many
CAWSTPGRRLTGEKLFF
TGTGCCTGGAGTACTCCGGGACGAAGGCTTACGGGGGAAAAACTGTTTTTT
>.|TRBV30|TRBJ1-5|many
CAWGQNSGLHF
TGTGCCTGGGGGCAAAACAGCGGGCTACATTTT
>.|TRBV3-1|TRBJ1-2|many
CASSQEVDYGYTF
TGTGCCAGCAGCCAAGAGGTGGACTATGGCTACACCTTC
>TRBD1|TRBV2|TRBJ2-1|once
CASSGTGLDNEQFF
TGTGCCAGCAGTGGGACAGGGTTGGACAATGAGCAGTTCTTC